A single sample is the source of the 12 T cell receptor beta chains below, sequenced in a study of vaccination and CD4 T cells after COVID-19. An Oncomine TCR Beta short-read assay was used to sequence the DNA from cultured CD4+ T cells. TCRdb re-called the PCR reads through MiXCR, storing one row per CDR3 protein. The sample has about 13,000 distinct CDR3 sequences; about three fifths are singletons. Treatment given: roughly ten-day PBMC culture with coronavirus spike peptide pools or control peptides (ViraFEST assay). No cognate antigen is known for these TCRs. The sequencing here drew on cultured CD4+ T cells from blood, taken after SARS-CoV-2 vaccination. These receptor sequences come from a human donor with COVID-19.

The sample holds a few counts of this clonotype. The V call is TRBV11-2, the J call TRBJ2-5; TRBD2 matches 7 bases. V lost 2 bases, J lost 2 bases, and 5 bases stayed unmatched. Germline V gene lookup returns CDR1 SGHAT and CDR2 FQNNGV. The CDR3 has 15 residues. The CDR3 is CASSLSAGRQETQYF. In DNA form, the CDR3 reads TGTGCCAGCAGCTTATCAGCGGGGAGACAAGAGACCCAGTACTTC.

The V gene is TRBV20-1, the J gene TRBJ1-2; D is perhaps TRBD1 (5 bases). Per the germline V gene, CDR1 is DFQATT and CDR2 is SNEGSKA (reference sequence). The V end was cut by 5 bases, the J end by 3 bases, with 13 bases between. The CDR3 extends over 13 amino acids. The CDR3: CSAGADGHYGYTF. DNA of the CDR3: TGCAGTGCTGGGGCGGATGGGCACTATGGCTACACCTTC.

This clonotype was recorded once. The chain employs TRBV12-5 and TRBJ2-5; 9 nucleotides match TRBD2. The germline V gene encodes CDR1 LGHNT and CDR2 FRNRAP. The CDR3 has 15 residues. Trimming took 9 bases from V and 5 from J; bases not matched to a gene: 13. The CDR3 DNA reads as TGTGCTAGCAACTCCGGTAGCGGGGGTTGGGAGACCCAGTACTTC. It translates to CASNSGSGGWETQYF.

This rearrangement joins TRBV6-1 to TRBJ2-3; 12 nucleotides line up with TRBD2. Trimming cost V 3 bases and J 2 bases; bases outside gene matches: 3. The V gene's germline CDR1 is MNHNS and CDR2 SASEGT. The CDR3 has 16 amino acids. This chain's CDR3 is CASSDGTSGYTDTQYF. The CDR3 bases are TGTGCCAGCAGTGATGGGACTAGCGGGTACACAGATACGCAGTATTTT.

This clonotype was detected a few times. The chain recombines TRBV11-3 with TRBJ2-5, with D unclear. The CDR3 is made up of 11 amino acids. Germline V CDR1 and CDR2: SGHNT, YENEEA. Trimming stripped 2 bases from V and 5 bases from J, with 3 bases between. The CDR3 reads CASSLLETQYF. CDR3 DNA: TGTGCCAGCAGCTTACTTGAGACCCAGTACTTC.

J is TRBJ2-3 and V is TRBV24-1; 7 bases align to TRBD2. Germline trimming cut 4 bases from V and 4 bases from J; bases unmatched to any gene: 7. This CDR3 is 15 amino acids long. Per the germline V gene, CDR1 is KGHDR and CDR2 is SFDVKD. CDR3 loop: CATSDFRGLSDTQYF. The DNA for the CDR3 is TGTGCCACCAGTGACTTTAGGGGACTATCAGATACGCAGTATTTT.

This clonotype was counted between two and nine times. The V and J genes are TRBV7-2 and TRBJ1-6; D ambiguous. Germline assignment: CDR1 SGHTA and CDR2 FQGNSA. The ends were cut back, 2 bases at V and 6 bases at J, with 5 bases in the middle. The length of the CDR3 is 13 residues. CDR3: CASSLRGNSPLHF. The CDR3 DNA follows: TGTGCCAGCAGCTTACGGGGTAATTCACCCCTCCACTTT.

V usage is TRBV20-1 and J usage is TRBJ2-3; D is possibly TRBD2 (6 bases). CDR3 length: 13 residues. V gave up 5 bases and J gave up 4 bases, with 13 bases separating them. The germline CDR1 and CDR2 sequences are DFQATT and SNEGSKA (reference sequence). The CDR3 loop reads CSAPLGGPDTQYF. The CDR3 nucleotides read TGCAGTGCTCCTCTCGGGGGTCCAGATACGCAGTATTTT.

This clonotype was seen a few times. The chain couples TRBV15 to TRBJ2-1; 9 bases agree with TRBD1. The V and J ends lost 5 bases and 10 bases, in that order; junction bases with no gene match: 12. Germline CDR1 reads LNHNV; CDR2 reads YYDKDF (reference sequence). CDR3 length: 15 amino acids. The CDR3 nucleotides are TGTGCCACCAGCTTCGGGACAGGGACCCAACGGGAGCAGTTCTTC. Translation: CATSFGTGTQREQFF.

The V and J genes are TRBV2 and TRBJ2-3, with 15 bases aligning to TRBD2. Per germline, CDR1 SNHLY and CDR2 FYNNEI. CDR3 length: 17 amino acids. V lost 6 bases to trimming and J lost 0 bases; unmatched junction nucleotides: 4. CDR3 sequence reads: CASRGLAGGFSTDTQYF. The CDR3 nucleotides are TGTGCCAGCAGGGGACTAGCGGGGGGATTTAGCACAGATACGCAGTATTTT.

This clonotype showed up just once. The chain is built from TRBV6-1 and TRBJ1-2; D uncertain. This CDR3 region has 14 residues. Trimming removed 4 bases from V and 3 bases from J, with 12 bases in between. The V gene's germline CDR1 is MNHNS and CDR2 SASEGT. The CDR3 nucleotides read TGTGCCAGCAGTGTATATTTTGGGGACTATGGCTACACCTTC. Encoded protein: CASSVYFGDYGYTF.

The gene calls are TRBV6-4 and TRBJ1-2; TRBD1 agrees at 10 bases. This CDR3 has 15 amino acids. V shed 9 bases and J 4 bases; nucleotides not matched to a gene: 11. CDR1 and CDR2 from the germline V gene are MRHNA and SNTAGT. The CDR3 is CARPLPGQGCYGYTF. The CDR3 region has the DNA TGTGCCAGACCTTTACCGGGACAGGGGTGCTATGGCTACACCTTC.